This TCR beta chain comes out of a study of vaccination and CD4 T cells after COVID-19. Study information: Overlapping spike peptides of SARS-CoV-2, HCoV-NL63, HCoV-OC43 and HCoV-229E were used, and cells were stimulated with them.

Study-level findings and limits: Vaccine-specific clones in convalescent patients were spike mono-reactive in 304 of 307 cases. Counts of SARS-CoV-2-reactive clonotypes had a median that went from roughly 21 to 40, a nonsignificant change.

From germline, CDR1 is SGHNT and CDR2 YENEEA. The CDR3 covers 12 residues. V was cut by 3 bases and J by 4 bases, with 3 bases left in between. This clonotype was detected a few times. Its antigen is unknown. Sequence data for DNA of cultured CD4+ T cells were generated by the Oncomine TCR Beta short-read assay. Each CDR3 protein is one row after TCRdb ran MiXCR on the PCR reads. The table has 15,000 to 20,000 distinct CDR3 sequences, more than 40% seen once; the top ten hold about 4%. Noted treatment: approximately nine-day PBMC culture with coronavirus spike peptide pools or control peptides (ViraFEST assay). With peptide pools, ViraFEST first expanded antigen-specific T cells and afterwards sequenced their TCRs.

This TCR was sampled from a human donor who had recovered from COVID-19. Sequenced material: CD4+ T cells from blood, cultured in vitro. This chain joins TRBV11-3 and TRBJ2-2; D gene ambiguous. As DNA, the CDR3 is TGTGCCAGCAGCTTCCCCACCGGGGAGCTGTTTTTT. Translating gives CASSFPTGELFF.